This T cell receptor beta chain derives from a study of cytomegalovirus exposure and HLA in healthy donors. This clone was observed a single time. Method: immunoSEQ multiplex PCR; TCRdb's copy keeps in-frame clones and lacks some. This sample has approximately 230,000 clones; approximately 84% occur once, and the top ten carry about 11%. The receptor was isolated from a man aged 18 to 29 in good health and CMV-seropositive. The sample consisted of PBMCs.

CDR3 nucleotide sequence: TGTGCCTGGACCTTACTCCACGGGGGCTATGGCTACACCTTC. Translated, it gives CAWTLLHGGYGYTF. This chain connects TRBV30 to TRBJ1-2; perhaps TRBD1 as D (5 bases). V lost 4 bases and J 4 bases, leaving 16 bases between the germline ends. The CDR3 length is 14 residues. Germline loops: CDR1 GTSNPN, CDR2 SVGIG (reference sequence).